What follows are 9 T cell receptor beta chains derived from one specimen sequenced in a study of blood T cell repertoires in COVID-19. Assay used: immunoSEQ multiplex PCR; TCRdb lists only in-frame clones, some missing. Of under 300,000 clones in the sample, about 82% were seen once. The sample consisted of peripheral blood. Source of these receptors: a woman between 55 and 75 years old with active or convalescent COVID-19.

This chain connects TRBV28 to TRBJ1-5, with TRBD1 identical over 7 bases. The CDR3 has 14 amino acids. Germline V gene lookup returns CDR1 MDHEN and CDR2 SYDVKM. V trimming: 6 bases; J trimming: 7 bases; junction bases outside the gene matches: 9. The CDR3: CASSSTGNEQPQHF. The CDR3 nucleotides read TGTGCCAGCAGCTCGACAGGGAACGAACAGCCCCAGCATTTT.

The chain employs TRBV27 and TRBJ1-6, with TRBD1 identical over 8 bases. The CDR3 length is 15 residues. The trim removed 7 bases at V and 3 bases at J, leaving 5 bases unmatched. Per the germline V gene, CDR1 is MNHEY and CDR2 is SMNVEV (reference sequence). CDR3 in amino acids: CASTQDRGYNSPLHF. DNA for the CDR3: TGTGCCAGCACCCAAGACAGGGGCTATAATTCACCCCTCCACTTT.

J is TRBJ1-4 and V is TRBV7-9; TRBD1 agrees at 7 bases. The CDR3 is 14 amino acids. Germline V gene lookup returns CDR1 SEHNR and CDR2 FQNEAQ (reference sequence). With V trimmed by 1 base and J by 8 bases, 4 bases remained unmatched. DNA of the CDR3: TGTGCCAGCAGCTTAGTAGGGGGCGACGAAAAACTGTTTTTT. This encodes CASSLVGGDEKLFF.

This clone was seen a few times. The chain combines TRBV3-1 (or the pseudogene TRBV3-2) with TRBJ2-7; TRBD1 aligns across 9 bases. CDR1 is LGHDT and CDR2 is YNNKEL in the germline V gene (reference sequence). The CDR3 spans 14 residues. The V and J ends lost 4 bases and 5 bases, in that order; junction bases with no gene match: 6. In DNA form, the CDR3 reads TGTGCCAGCAGCCCGGGACAGGGAGGCCACGAGCAGTACTTC. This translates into CASSPGQGGHEQYF.

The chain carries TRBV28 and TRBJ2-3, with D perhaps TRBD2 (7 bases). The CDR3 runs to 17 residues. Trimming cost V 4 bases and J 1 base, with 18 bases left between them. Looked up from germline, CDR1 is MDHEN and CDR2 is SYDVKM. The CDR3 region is CASSSTQGGTGTDTQYF. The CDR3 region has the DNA TGTGCCAGCAGTTCCACACAGGGAGGGACCGGCACAGATACGCAGTATTTT.

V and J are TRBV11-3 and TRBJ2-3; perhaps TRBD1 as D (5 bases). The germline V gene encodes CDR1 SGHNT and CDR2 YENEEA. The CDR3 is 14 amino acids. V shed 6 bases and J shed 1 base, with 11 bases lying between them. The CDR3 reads CASRKGQGTDTQYF. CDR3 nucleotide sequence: TGTGCCAGCAGGAAGGGGCAGGGCACAGATACGCAGTATTTT.

The CDR3 reads CASSLGQSSGEQYF. The CDR3 bases are TGTGCCAGCAGCTTAGGGCAGTCTTCTGGCGAGCAGTACTTC. The rearrangement joins TRBV11-3 to TRBJ2-7, with no clear D. The CDR3 is 14 amino acids. V lost 1 base and J lost 6, with 13 bases in between. Per germline, CDR1 SGHNT and CDR2 YENEEA.

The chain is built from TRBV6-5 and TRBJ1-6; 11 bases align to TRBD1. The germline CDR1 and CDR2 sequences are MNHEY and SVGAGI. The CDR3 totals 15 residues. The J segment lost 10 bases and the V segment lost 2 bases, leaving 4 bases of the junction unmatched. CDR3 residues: CASSYGTGGGSPLHF. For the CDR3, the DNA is TGTGCCAGCAGTTACGGGACAGGGGGTGGATCACCCCTCCACTTT.

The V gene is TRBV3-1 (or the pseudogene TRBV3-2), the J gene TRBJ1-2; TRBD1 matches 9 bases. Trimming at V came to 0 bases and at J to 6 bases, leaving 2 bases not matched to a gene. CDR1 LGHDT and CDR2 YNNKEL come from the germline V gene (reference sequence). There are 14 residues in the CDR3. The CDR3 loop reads CASSQEDRGNGYTF. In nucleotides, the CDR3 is TGTGCCAGCAGCCAAGAGGACAGGGGTAATGGCTACACCTTC.